This TCR beta chain was sequenced for a study of CD8+ T cells in alopecia areata. Overall study results and limits: Alphabeta T cells residing in normal skin are also sequenced in scalp samples.

The treatment here: oral pan-JAK inhibitor, 5-10 mg twice daily. Researchers gathered lesional scalp punch biopsies and peripheral blood from patients with alopecia areata. CD4+ and CD8+ T cells were sorted from PBMCs. Comments on this clone: Its antigen is still unknown.

Germline V gene sequence: CDR1 MNHNY, CDR2 SVGAGI (reference sequence). Trimming removed 4 bases from V and 3 bases from J; junction bases left unmatched: 12. The CDR3 has 16 residues. RNA was extracted and reverse transcribed into cDNA as the sequencing template. Some clones are missing from TCRdb's copy, which holds only in-frame ones; the method was immunoSEQ multiplex PCR. Here the sample spans under 350,000 clones, roughly 64% being singletons. This TCR derives from a human donor with alopecia areata. The material was CD4+ T cells sorted from blood, obtained at week 24, from a patient treated with tofacitinib. The genes are TRBV6-6 and TRBJ2-7, with 7 bases lining up with TRBD1. DNA of the CDR3: TGTGCCAGCAGTTTAGTTGTTGGGGGACAGATCTACGAGCAGTACTTC. This encodes CASSLVVGGQIYEQYF.